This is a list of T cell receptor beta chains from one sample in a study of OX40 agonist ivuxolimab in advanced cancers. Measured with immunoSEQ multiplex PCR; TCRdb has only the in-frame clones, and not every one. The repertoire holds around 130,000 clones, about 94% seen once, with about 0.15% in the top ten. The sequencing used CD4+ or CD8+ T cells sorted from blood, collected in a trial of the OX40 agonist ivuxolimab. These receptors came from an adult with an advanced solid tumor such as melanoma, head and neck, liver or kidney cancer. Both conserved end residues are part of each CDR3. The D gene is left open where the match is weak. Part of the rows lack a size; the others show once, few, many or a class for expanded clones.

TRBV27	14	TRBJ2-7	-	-	TGTGCCAGCAGTTTGGCCGAGGGGACATACGAGCAGTACTTC	CASSLAEGTYEQYF
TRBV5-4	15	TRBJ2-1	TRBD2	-	TGTGCCAGCAGCTTGGGGACTAGCGCATACAATGAGCAGTTCTTC	CASSLGTSAYNEQFF
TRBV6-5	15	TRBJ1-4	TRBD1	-	TGTGCCAGCAGTTACTCGCCGACAGGGGTCGAAAAACTGTTTTTT	CASSYSPTGVEKLFF
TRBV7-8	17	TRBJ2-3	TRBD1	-	TGTGCCAGCAGCTTAGCGGGACAGGGGGGTTTTGCAGATACGCAGTATTTT	CASSLAGQGGFADTQYF
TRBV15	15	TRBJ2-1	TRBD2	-	TGTGCCACCAGCAGAGATAGCGGGAGTGTAAATGAGCAGTTCTTC	CATSRDSGSVNEQFF
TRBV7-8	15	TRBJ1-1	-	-	TGTGCCAGCAGCTTAATCGGTCGGTTCATCACTGAAGCTTTCTTT	CASSLIGRFITEAFF
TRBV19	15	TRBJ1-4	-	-	TGTGCCAGTAGTGTACAGACAGCAACTAATGAAAAACTGTTTTTT	CASSVQTATNEKLFF
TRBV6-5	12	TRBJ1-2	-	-	TGTGCCAGCAGTTGGGGGACCGACGACTACACCTTC	CASSWGTDDYTF
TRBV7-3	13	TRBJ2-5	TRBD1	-	TGTGCCAGCAGCAAGGACAGGCAAGAGACCCAGTACTTC	CASSKDRQETQYF
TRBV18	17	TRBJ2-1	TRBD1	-	TGTGCCAGCTCACGACCGGGACAGGGGGCGCGCTACAATGAGCAGTTCTTC	CASSRPGQGARYNEQFF
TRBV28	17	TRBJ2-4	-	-	TGTGCCAGCAGTCCATTGCAGGGGACCCTTGGCAAAAACATTCAGTACTTC	CASSPLQGTLGKNIQYF
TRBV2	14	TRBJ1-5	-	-	TGTGCCAGCAAGGGGACGGGACCAAATCAGCCCCAGCATTTT	CASKGTGPNQPQHF
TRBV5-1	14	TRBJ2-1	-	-	TGCGCCAGCAGCTTGGTAGCGGCCGGTTCGGAGCAGTTCTTC	CASSLVAAGSEQFF
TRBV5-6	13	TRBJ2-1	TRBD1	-	TGTGCCAGCACCGCGACAGGGACCAATGAGCAGTTCTTC	CASTATGTNEQFF
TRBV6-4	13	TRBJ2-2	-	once	TGTGCCAGCAGTGATTATAACACCGGGGAGCTGTTTTTT	CASSDYNTGELFF
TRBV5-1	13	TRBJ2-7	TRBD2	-	TGCGCCAGCAGCACTCTAGCGGGCTACGAGCAGTACTTC	CASSTLAGYEQYF
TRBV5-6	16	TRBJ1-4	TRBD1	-	TGTGCCAGCAGTCCTCGCAGCAGGGGGACTAATGAAAAACTGTTTTTT	CASSPRSRGTNEKLFF
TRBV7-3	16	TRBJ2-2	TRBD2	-	TGTGCCAGCAGCTTACAGGCGGGAGGGCTCAGCGGGGAGCTGTTTTTT	CASSLQAGGLSGELFF
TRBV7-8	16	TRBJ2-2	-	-	TGTGCCAGCAGCTTAGGAGTTGGTGTGGGCACCGGGGAGCTGTTTTTT	CASSLGVGVGTGELFF
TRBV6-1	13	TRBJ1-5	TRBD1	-	TGTGCCAGCAGAGGGACAGCAGGTCAGCCCCAGCATTTT	CASRGTAGQPQHF
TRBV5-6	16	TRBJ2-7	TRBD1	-	TGTGCCAGCAGCCCCACCGGGACAGGGAACGCCTACGAGCAGTACTTC	CASSPTGTGNAYEQYF
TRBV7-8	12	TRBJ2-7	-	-	TGTGCCAGCAGCTTACAGGGGTACGAGCAGTACTTC	CASSLQGYEQYF
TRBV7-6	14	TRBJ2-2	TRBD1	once	TGTGCCAGCAGCTTAGGCGACAGGGGAGGGGAGCTGTTTTTT	CASSLGDRGGELFF
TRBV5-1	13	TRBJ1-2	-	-	TGCGCCAGCAGCTTGGGCTCCTTAGGAGGCTACACCTTC	CASSLGSLGGYTF
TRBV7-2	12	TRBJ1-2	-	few	TGTGCCAGCAGCTTAGTGAGTTATGGCTACACCTTC	CASSLVSYGYTF
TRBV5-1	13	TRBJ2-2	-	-	TGCGCCAGCAGCCCGGATTTCACCGGGGAGCTGTTTTTT	CASSPDFTGELFF
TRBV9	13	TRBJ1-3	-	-	TGTGCCAGCAGCGCCGCCCCGGGAGGCACCATATATTTT	CASSAAPGGTIYF
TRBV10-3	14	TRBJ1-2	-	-	TGTGCCATCAGTGCCGGGCAGGGAGCTGTTGGCTACACCTTC	CAISAGQGAVGYTF
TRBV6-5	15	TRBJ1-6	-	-	TGTGCCAGCAGTTACTCTCAGGGGTGGAATTCACCCCTCCACTTT	CASSYSQGWNSPLHF
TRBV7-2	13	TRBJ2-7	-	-	TGTGCCAGCAGCTTAGGCGGACCCTACGAGCAGTACTTC	CASSLGGPYEQYF
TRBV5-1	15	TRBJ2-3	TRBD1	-	TGCGCCAGCAGTCGGGACAGCGAGTACCCTTATACGCAGTATTTT	CASSRDSEYPYTQYF
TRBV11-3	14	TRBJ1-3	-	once	TGTGCCAGCAGCTTAGTCGCGGAGGGAGACACCATATATTTT	CASSLVAEGDTIYF